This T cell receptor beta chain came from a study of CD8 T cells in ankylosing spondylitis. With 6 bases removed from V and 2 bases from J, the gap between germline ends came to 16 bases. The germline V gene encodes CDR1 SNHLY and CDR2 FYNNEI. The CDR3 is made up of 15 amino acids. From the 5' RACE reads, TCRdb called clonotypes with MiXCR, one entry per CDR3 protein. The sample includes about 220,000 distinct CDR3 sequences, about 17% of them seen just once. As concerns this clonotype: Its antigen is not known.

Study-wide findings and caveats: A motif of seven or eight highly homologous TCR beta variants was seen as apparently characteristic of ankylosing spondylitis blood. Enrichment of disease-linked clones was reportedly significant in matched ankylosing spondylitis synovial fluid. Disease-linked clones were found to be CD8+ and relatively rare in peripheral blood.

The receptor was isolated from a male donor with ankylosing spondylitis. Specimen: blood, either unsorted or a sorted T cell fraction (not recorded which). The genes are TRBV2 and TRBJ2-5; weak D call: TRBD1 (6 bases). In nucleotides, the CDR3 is TGTGCCAGCAGACTTCAGACAGGTCCGCAAGAGACCCAGTACTTC. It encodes CASRLQTGPQETQYF.